These 29 T cell receptor beta chains were all obtained from the same sample, sequenced in a study of blood T cell repertoires in COVID-19 (TCRdb year 2020). Library preparation employed the immunoSEQ multiplex PCR assay. TCRdb limited this immuneACCESS table to in-frame rearrangements with V and J called. A share of clones is missing; checked studies link under half to unresolved V genes, and the rest is unexplained. The sample contains under 100,000 clones, approximately 88% of them found a single time. The ten largest make up under 5.5% of the sample. Sequencing input: peripheral blood. The receptors were gathered from a man in his sixties with COVID-19, enrolled during active disease.

This rearrangement joins TRBV19 to TRBJ1-1, with a tentative D call TRBD1 (6 bases). The V gene's germline CDR1 is LNHDA and CDR2 SQIVND (reference sequence). The CDR3 spans 14 residues. Trimming took 5 bases from V and 1 from J, leaving 11 bases between them. CDR3 residues: CASSFTGRNTEAFF. As DNA, the CDR3 is TGTGCCAGTAGTTTTACAGGGCGGAACACTGAAGCTTTCTTT.

This clone showed up just once. The chain carries TRBV7-6 and TRBJ1-5; D gene uncertain. CDR1 SGHVS and CDR2 FNYEAQ come from the germline V gene. This CDR3 region has 15 residues. V lost 3 bases to trimming and J lost 2 bases, with 11 bases between them. CDR3 nucleotide sequence: TGTGCCAGCAGCTTGGCCTCTTCAGGCAATCAGCCCCAGCATTTT. This sequence encodes CASSLASSGNQPQHF.

This chain links TRBV25-1 with TRBJ2-1; 7 bases map to TRBD1. Germline V CDR1 and CDR2: MGHDK, SYGVNS. This CDR3 is 15 amino acids long. With V trimmed by 4 bases and J by 3 bases, 6 bases remained unmatched. CDR3 nucleotide sequence: TGTGCCAGCAGTGGGGCAAGGGGGCTCTACAATGAGCAGTTCTTC. As protein: CASSGARGLYNEQFF.

The J gene is TRBJ2-1, the V gene TRBV7-2; 7 bases line up with TRBD2. V shed 5 bases, J shed 0 bases, and the junction held 4 bases outside the gene matches. From germline, CDR1 is SGHTA and CDR2 FQGNSA. CDR3 length equals 15 residues. The CDR3 DNA follows: TGTGCCAGCAGCCTTCGGACTAGCTCCTACAATGAGCAGTTCTTC. Translated, it gives CASSLRTSSYNEQFF.

The V and J genes are TRBV7-9 and TRBJ2-2, with D possibly being TRBD1 (6 bases). The V end lost 5 bases, the J end lost 2 bases, and 12 bases lay between the germline ends. This CDR3 has 15 residues. CDR1 is SEHNR, CDR2 FQNEAQ, per germline (reference sequence). CDR3 protein: CASSLTGTNTGELFF. The CDR3 DNA reads as TGTGCCAGCAGCCTCACCGGGACAAACACCGGGGAGCTGTTTTTT.

This rearrangement joins TRBV11-3 to TRBJ2-1; D is unresolved. The germline V gene has CDR1 SGHNT and CDR2 YENEEA. Trimming stripped 3 bases from V and 0 bases from J, with 9 bases between. The CDR3 has 15 residues. CDR3 in DNA: TGTGCCAGCAGCTTCCAGGTTCGCTCCTACAATGAGCAGTTCTTC. Translation: CASSFQVRSYNEQFF.

This clone was seen just once. V gene TRBV2 combines with J gene TRBJ2-1, with D perhaps TRBD1 (6 bases). The CDR3 contains 12 residues. Germline values: CDR1 SNHLY, CDR2 FYNNEI. The V end lost 9 bases, the J end lost 8 bases, and 14 bases lay between the germline ends. In nucleotides, the CDR3 is TGTGCCAGGAGGACAGCTCGGGATGAGCAGTTCTTC. It translates to CARRTARDEQFF.

The rearrangement joins TRBV23-1 to TRBJ2-1, with 9 bases that match TRBD2. TRBV23-1 is sorted into the ORF group, with uncertain function. V trimming: 2 bases; J trimming: 0 bases; junction bases outside the gene matches: 14. The CDR3 totals 20 residues. Written as DNA, the CDR3 is TGCGCCAGCAGTCAACTAGCCCCGGGGAGCGGGAGGCTCTCCTACAATGAGCAGTTCTTC. This sequence encodes CASSQLAPGSGRLSYNEQFF.

The rearrangement joins TRBV6-5 to TRBJ1-5, with D possibly TRBD1 on 5 matching bases. Germline CDR1 reads MNHEY; CDR2 reads SVGAGI. V was shortened by 5 bases and J by 0 bases, with 11 bases between the two germline ends. The CDR3 extends over 15 amino acids. CDR3 coding DNA: TGTGCCAGCAGTCTCAAGGGGTATAGCAATCAGCCCCAGCATTTT. This sequence encodes CASSLKGYSNQPQHF.

The CDR3: CASSGETGDTEAFF. The CDR3 DNA is TGTGCCAGCAGCGGAGAGACAGGGGACACTGAAGCTTTCTTT. The V and J genes are TRBV9 and TRBJ1-1, with TRBD1 identical over 8 bases. Germline V CDR1 and CDR2: SGDLS, YYNGEE. V was clipped by 3 bases and J by 3 bases; unmatched bases: 4. This CDR3 has 14 amino acids.

The chain employs TRBV29-1 and TRBJ2-5; tentatively, D is TRBD2 (5 bases). Germline assignment: CDR1 SQVTM and CDR2 ANQGSEA. This CDR3 region has 13 residues. Trimming took off 5 bases at V and 2 bases at J, with 12 bases between the two ends. The CDR3: CSVRRSVQETQYF. For the CDR3, the DNA is TGCAGCGTTCGGAGGTCAGTACAAGAGACCCAGTACTTC. Using reference TRBV29-1 and TRBJ2-5 for the parts outside the CDR3, the full variable domain is SAVISQKPSRDICQRGTSLTIQCQVDSQVTMMFWYRQQPGQSLTLIATANQGSEATYESGFVIDKFPISRPNLTFSTLTVSNMSPEDSSIYLCSVRRSVQETQYFGPGTRLLVL.

V gene TRBV11-2 combines with J gene TRBJ1-4; TRBD1 aligns across 8 bases. V lost 6 bases to trimming and J lost 8 bases; unmatched junction nucleotides: 8. This CDR3 has 14 amino acids. Looked up from germline, CDR1 is SGHAT and CDR2 is FQNNGV. The CDR3: CASSPGGSREKLFF. DNA of the CDR3: TGTGCCAGCAGTCCAGGGGGCTCGAGGGAAAAACTGTTTTTT.

This rearrangement joins TRBV4-1 to TRBJ1-5, with TRBD1 matching over 9 bases. V lost 2 bases and J lost 4; bases outside the gene matches: 3. The CDR3 runs to 15 residues. The germline V gene encodes CDR1 MGHRA and CDR2 YSYEKL. CDR3 sequence (DNA): TGCGCCAGCAGCCAAAGGACAGGGGTAAATCAGCCCCAGCATTTT. As protein: CASSQRTGVNQPQHF.

The chain uses TRBV29-1 and TRBJ1-1; 7 bases match TRBD1. Per germline, CDR1 SQVTM and CDR2 ANQGSEA. This CDR3 spans 12 amino acids. With V trimmed by 5 bases and J by 5 bases, 5 bases remained unmatched. This CDR3 reads CSVFTGVTEAFF. CDR3 nucleotides: TGCAGCGTTTTTACAGGGGTAACTGAAGCTTTCTTT.

The V call is TRBV5-1, the J call TRBJ2-1, with D maybe TRBD2 (6 bases). Trimming cost V 1 base and J 5 bases, with 13 bases left between them. Germline V gene lookup returns CDR1 SGHRS and CDR2 YFSETQ. This CDR3 is built from 15 residues. The CDR3 nucleotides read TGCGCCAGCAGCTTGTACCCGGACTATAACAATGAGCAGTTCTTC. Translated, it gives CASSLYPDYNNEQFF. Full variable domain (rest looked up from reference TRBV5-1 and TRBJ2-1): KAGVTQTPRYLIKTRGQQVTLSCSPISGHRSVSWYQQTPGQGLQFLFEYFSETQRNKGNFPGRFSGRQFSNSRSEMNVSTLELGDSALYLCASSLYPDYNNEQFFGPGTRLTVL.

This rearrangement joins TRBV3-1 (or the pseudogene TRBV3-2) to TRBJ1-1; 8 bases line up with TRBD1. The CDR3 extends over 15 amino acids. With 4 bases clipped from V and 1 base from J, the junction kept 5 bases outside the gene matches. Germline V gene sequence: CDR1 LGHDT, CDR2 YNNKEL (reference sequence). CDR3 amino acids: CASSPPGTGNTEAFF. The CDR3 DNA is TGTGCCAGCAGCCCGCCCGGGACAGGGAACACTGAAGCTTTCTTT.

J is TRBJ1-5 and V is TRBV15; D unresolved. The germline V gene has CDR1 LNHNV and CDR2 YYDKDF (reference sequence). Trimming pared 5 bases from V and 3 bases from J, leaving 11 bases between. The CDR3 has 14 amino acids. CDR3 sequence reads: CATSSLGYNQPQHF. The CDR3 DNA reads as TGTGCCACCAGCTCGCTGGGCTACAATCAGCCCCAGCATTTT.

The rearrangement uses TRBV6-5 and TRBJ1-4, with 8 positions matching TRBD1. The J segment lost 5 bases and the V segment lost 4 bases, leaving 3 bases of the junction unmatched. Germline-derived CDR1 and CDR2 are MNHEY and SVGAGI. The CDR3 spans 14 residues. The CDR3: CASSLNRGNEKLFF. The CDR3 DNA sequence: TGTGCCAGCAGTTTGAACAGGGGGAATGAAAAACTGTTTTTT.

V gene TRBV7-6 combines with J gene TRBJ2-1, with D tentatively TRBD2 (5 bases). The CDR3 spans 12 residues. The V end was cut by 6 bases, the J end by 7 bases, with 10 bases between. CDR1 and CDR2 (germline): SGHVS, FNYEAQ. The CDR3 coding sequence is TGTGCCAGCAGTCCTTCGGGGAATGAGCAGTTCTTC. Its protein product is CASSPSGNEQFF.

For this clone: One junction end does not reproduce the germline sequence, and a read error may be involved. The chain employs TRBV19 and TRBJ2-1; D not resolved. The germline gives CDR1 LNHDA, CDR2 SQIVND (reference sequence). The CDR3 has 13 amino acids. The CDR3 is CASSTQTYSEQFF. DNA for the CDR3: TGTGCCAGTAGTACCCAAACCTACAGTGAGCAGTTCTTC.

The chain is built from TRBV11-3 and TRBJ2-2; D is perhaps TRBD2 (5 bases). V was pared by 1 base and J by 6 bases, with 6 bases between. The CDR3 is 13 amino acids. CDR1 is SGHNT, CDR2 YENEEA, per germline. The chain's CDR3 is CASSLGAAGELFF. The CDR3 DNA is TGTGCCAGCAGCTTAGGAGCGGCCGGGGAGCTGTTTTTT.

The chain employs TRBV15 and TRBJ2-7; 7 bases match TRBD2. The CDR3 spans 14 residues. V was clipped by 3 bases and J by 3 bases; unmatched bases: 5. The germline CDR1 and CDR2 sequences are LNHNV and YYDKDF (reference sequence). The CDR3, as DNA: TGTGCCACCAGCAGGGGGGGGACTAACTACGAGCAGTACTTC. The encoded protein is CATSRGGTNYEQYF.

The chain has TRBV27 and TRBJ2-1; TRBD2 matches 8 bases. Germline loops: CDR1 MNHEY, CDR2 SMNVEV (reference sequence). CDR3 length: 17 residues. V shed 1 base, J shed 4 bases, and the junction held 9 bases outside the gene matches. CDR3 DNA: TGTGCCAGCAGTTTATTGATTGTCGGGACTAGTTACAATGAGCAGTTCTTC. Translating it yields CASSLLIVGTSYNEQFF.

V is TRBV27 and J is TRBJ2-5; 11 positions match TRBD1. Germline V gene sequence: CDR1 MNHEY, CDR2 SMNVEV (reference sequence). The CDR3 is 15 residues long. V lost 8 bases, J lost 4 bases, and 9 bases stayed unmatched. The CDR3 protein is CASRDRGEWGETQYF. CDR3 nucleotide sequence: TGTGCCAGCCGGGACAGGGGGGAGTGGGGAGAGACCCAGTACTTC.

J is TRBJ1-5 and V is TRBV12-3 or TRBV12-4; unclear D gene. V lost 3 bases and J 7 bases, leaving 10 bases between the germline ends. The CDR3 covers 13 residues. CDR3 region: CASSFEGLQPQHF. DNA of the CDR3: TGTGCCAGCAGTTTTGAGGGTTTGCAGCCCCAGCATTTT.

The V gene is TRBV6-2 or TRBV6-3, the J gene TRBJ1-1; D gene ambiguous. The V gene's germline CDR1 is MNHEY and CDR2 SVGEGT. The CDR3 extends over 12 amino acids. Trimming pared 5 bases from V and 1 base from J, leaving 5 bases between. As DNA, the CDR3 is TGTGCCAGCAGTCAGGCGAACACTGAAGCTTTCTTT. Translating gives CASSQANTEAFF.

The chain employs TRBV19 and TRBJ1-2; 11 nucleotides match TRBD1. Germline assignment: CDR1 LNHDA and CDR2 SQIVND (reference sequence). CDR3 length equals 16 residues. The V and J ends lost 3 bases and 5 bases, in that order; junction bases with no gene match: 8. CDR3 DNA: TGTGCCAGTAGTATCCTGGACAGGGGGCCTATGTATGGCTACACCTTC. Translating it yields CASSILDRGPMYGYTF. The whole variable domain, remainder taken from reference TRBV19 and TRBJ1-2, is DGGITQSPKYLFRKEGQNVTLSCEQNLNHDAMYWYRQDPGQGLRLIYYSQIVNDFQKGDIAEGYSVSREKKESFPLTVTSAQKNPTAFYLCASSILDRGPMYGYTFGSGTRLTVV.

The chain has TRBV19 and TRBJ1-2; a weak D match, TRBD1 (6 bases). V lost 6 bases to trimming and J lost 2 bases, with 16 bases between them. The CDR3 consists of 15 residues. Germline CDR1 and CDR2: LNHDA and SQIVND (reference sequence). Here the CDR3 reads CASRNPTGNNYGYTF. CDR3 bases: TGTGCCAGTAGGAATCCTACAGGGAACAACTATGGCTACACCTTC.

This clone was seen more than once but under ten times. This sequence joins TRBV19 and TRBJ1-2; D uncertain. Germline assignment: CDR1 LNHDA and CDR2 SQIVND (reference sequence). The CDR3 has 14 residues. The ends were cut back, 1 base at V and 4 bases at J, with 10 bases in the middle. This CDR3 is CASSIAAPRYGYTF. The CDR3 DNA reads TGTGCCAGTAGTATAGCTGCTCCGCGCTATGGCTACACCTTC.